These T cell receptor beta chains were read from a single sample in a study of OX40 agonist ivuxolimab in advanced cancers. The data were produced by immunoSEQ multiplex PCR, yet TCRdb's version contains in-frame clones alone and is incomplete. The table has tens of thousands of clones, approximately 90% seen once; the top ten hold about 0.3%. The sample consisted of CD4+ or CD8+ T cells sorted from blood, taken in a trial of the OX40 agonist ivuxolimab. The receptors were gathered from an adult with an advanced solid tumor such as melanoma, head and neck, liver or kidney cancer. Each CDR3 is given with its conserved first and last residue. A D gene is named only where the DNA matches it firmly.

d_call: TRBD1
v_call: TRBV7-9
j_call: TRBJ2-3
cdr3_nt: TGTGCCAGCGGCGCCCCGACAGGGGGTGTCACAGATACGCAGTATTTT
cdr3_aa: CASGAPTGGVTDTQYF

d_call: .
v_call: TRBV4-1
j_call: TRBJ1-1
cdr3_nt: TGCGCCAGCAGCCAAGCCGCGCCAAACACTGAAGCTTTCTTT
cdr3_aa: CASSQAAPNTEAFF

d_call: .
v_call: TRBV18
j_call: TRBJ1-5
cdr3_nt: TGTGCCAGCTCATCTTCTGGGGGGGCTCAGCCCCAGCATTTT
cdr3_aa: CASSSSGGAQPQHF

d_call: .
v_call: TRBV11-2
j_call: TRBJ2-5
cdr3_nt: TGTGCCAGCAGCTTCGCCATTGGTCCGGGCGAGACCCAGTACTTC
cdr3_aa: CASSFAIGPGETQYF

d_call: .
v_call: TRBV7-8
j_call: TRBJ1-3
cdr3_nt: TGTGCCAGCAGATTTGGGACGTCGGTGAACACCATATATTTT
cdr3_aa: CASRFGTSVNTIYF

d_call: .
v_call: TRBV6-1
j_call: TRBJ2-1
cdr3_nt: TGTGCCAGCGGTATTAGCCAAAACAATGAGCAGTTCTTC
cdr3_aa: CASGISQNNEQFF

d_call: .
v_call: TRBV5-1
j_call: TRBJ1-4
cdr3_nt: TGCGCCAGCAGCTTGGAGGGGGAGGGCGGTGAAAAACTGTTTTTT
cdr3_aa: CASSLEGEGGEKLFF

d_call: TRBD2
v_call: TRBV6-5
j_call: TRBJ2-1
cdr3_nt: TGTGCCAGCAGTTACTCGGGGACTAGCCACAATGAGCAGTTCTTC
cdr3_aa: CASSYSGTSHNEQFF

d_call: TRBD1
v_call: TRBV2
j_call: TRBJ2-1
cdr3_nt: TGTGCCAGCAGTGAAGCCACGGGGACAGGGGGCTCCTACAATGAGCAGTTCTTC
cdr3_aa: CASSEATGTGGSYNEQFF

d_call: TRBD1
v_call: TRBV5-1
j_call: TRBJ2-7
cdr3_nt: TGCGCCAGCAGCTTGGTCGGGACAGCCTACGAGCAGTACTTC
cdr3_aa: CASSLVGTAYEQYF

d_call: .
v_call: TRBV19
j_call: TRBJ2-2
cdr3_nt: TGTGCCAGTAGTATAGGGGGCCGGGAGCTGTTTTTT
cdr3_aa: CASSIGGRELFF

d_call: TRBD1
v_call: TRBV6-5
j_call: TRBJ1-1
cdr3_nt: TGTGCCAGCAGTAAGCCACAGGGGAACGAAGCTTTCTTT
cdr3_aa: CASSKPQGNEAFF

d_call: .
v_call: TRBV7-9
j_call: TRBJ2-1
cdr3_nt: TGTGCCAGCAGGGCACAAAGGAGTGAGCAGTTCTTC
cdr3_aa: CASRAQRSEQFF

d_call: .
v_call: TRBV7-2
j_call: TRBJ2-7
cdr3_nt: TGTGCCAGCAGCTTATCCAGCCGGGACTCGCAGTACTTC
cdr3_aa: CASSLSSRDSQYF

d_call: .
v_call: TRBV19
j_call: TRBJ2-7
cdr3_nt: TGTGCCAGTAGTCGTCGGGGTACCTACGAGCAGTACTTC
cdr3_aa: CASSRRGTYEQYF

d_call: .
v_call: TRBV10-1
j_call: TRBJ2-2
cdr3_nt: TGCGCCAGCAGTGAAGGTACCGGGGAGCTGTTTTTT
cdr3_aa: CASSEGTGELFF

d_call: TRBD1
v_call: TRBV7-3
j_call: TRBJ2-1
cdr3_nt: TGTGCCAGCAGCTCCGCGGACAGGGGTGAGCAGTTCTTC
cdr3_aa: CASSSADRGEQFF

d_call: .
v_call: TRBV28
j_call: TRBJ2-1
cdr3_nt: TGTGCCAGCAGCCCGGTCATGCAGGGCCGAACCTCCTACAATGAGCAGTTCTTC
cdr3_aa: CASSPVMQGRTSYNEQFF

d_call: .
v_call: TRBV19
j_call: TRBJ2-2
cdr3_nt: TGTGCCAGTAGTATTTGGGGGACCGGGGAGCTGTTTTTT
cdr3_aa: CASSIWGTGELFF